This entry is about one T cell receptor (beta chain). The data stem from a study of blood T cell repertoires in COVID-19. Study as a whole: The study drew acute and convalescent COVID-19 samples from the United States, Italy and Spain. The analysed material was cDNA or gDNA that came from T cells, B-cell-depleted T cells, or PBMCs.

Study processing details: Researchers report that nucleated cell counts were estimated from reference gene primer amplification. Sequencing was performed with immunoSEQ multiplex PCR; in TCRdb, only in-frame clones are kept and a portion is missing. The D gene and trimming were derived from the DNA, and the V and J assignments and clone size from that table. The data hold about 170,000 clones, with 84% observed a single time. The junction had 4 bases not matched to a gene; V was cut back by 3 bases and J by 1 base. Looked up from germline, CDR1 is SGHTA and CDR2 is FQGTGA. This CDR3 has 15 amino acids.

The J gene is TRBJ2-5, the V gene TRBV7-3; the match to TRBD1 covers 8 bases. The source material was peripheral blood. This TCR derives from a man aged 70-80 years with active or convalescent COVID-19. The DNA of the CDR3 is TGTGCCAGCAGCTTTACAGGGGGATCCCAAGAGACCCAGTACTTC. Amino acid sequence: CASSFTGGSQETQYF. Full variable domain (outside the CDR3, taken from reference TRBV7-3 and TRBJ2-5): GAGVSQTPSNKVTEKGKYVELRCDPISGHTALYWYRQSLGQGPEFLIYFQGTGAADDSGLPNDRFFAVRPEGSVSTLKIQRTERGDSAVYLCASSFTGGSQETQYFGPGTRLLVL.